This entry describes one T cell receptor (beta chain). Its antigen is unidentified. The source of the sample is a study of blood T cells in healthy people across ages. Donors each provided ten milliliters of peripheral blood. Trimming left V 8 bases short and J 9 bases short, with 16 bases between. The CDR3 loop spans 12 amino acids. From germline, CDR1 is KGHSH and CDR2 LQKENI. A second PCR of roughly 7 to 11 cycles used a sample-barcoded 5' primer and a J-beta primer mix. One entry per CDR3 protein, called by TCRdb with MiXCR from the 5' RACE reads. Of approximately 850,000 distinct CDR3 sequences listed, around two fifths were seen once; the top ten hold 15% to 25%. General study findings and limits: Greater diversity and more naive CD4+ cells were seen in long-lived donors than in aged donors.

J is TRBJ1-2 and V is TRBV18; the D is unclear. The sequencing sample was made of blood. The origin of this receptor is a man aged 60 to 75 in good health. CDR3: CASAPEEYRYTF. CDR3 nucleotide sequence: TGTGCCAGCGCTCCGGAGGAGTATCGCTACACCTTC.